The entry that follows covers one TCR beta chain sequence. Its antigen is unknown. TCRdb ran MiXCR on the reads and lists one entry per CDR3 protein. The sample has about 71,000 distinct CDR3 sequences; 20% are singletons. V gave up 6 bases and J gave up 1 base, with 13 bases separating them. CDR1 is MNHNS, CDR2 SASEGT, per germline. The CDR3 extends over 14 amino acids. This sample stems from a study of T cell repertoires in cytomegalovirus infection. In the study overall: Public signatures in TCR beta pointed to CMV infection and matching HLA type.

The starting material was CD8+ T cells from cultured PBMCs, obtained from culture after CMV antigen stimulation. This receptor was taken from a human donor in good health (CMV status not recorded). Some clones in this sample may be carry-over from other donors' samples. This rearrangement joins TRBV6-1 to TRBJ2-7; weak D call: TRBD2 (6 bases). DNA for the CDR3: TGTGCCAGCAGCGGCGGGGCAGGGTCCTACGAGCAGTACTTC. Translated, it gives CASSGGAGSYEQYF.